The subject of this entry is one T cell receptor beta chain. The source of the sample is a study of T cell changes during pregnancy in multiple sclerosis. Repertoires were generated with immunoSEQ multiplex PCR, while TCRdb's copy carries only in-frame clones and drops some. This sample carries about 40,000 clones, roughly 90% of them seen once, and the ten largest clones take about 7.8%. Germline loops: CDR1 MGHDK, CDR2 SYGVNS. The CDR3 length is 16 residues. J was trimmed by 2 bases and V by 4 bases; bases with no gene match: 5. The J gene is TRBJ2-1, the V gene TRBV25-1; 10 bases match TRBD2. The starting material was CD8+ T cells from peripheral blood mononuclear cells, obtained before pregnancy. This receptor was obtained from a female donor with multiple sclerosis, enrolled in a pregnancy study. CDR3 bases: TGTGCCAGCAGTGCTCCGGGACTAGCGACCTACAATGAGCAGTTCTTC. Translating it yields CASSAPGLATYNEQFF.